This T cell receptor beta chain was documented in a study of shared clonotypes between healthy human individuals. Positively selected for CCR7, the CD45RO-negative cells used as naive CD8 cells excluded terminally differentiated effector memory CD45RA+ cells. Overall study findings and caveats: Shared clonotypes across all four donors exceeded non-shared ones in generation probability.

At a deep level, the assay was run. Across several immunoSEQ plates, the genomic DNA of each subset was split evenly. Each sorted subset replicate got 200 ng genomic DNA, around 29,000 genomes. Only in-frame clones appear in the TCRdb table, and some are missing; sequencing was by immunoSEQ multiplex PCR. The data hold about 2.1 million clones, with about 94% observed a single time. CDR1 and CDR2 from the germline V gene are SGDLS and YYNGEE. J gave up 4 bases and V 0 bases, and 4 bases lay outside the gene matches. The CDR3 spans 14 residues. This clone was seen once. Its antigen is not known. The same CDR3 also results from other DNA sequences found in this sample.

The chain combines TRBV9 with TRBJ2-7; 7 bases are shared with TRBD2. This clonotype originated in a man aged 18 to 29 in good health. Some clones in this sample may be carry-over from other donors' samples. Material for sequencing was naive CD8+ T cells from PBMCs. The CDR3 DNA reads TGTGCCAGCAGCGTAGGCGGGAGTAGGTACGAGCAGTACTTC. Its protein product is CASSVGGSRYEQYF.